Each of the 29 T cell receptor beta chains below was sequenced from the same sample in a study of brain T cells in children with intractable seizures. Time point given: blood from clinic visit 5 months post-surgery; TSC patient then seizure free. Profiled with immunoSEQ multiplex PCR; TCRdb holds only in-frame clones, not every one. This table holds about 340,000 clones, 85% to 95% found once. The sequencing used peripheral blood, collected approximately 5 months after surgery. These TCRs come from a boy younger than two with tuberous sclerosis and intractable seizures.

The V and J genes are TRBV2 and TRBJ2-7; TRBD1 aligns across 9 bases. J was trimmed by 4 bases and V by 6 bases; bases with no gene match: 7. Germline V CDR1 and CDR2: SNHLY, FYNNEI. CDR3 size: 14 residues. CDR3: CASRVGTGRYEQYF. The CDR3 coding sequence is TGTGCCAGCAGGGTAGGGACAGGGCGATACGAGCAGTACTTC.

This chain uses TRBV7-8 with TRBJ2-5; possibly TRBD2 for D (6 bases). The CDR3 totals 16 residues. Per germline, CDR1 SGHVS and CDR2 FQNEAQ. The V gene lost 1 base and the J gene lost 1 base, with 13 bases spanning the gap. This CDR3 reads CASSLEFGGIQETQYF. Written as DNA, the CDR3 is TGTGCCAGCAGCTTAGAGTTTGGGGGGATCCAAGAGACCCAGTACTTC.

The V call is TRBV19, the J call TRBJ1-1; D is possibly TRBD1 (5 bases). The CDR3 consists of 13 residues. Trimming removed 3 bases at V and 4 bases at J, with 9 bases between. Germline CDR1 and CDR2: LNHDA and SQIVND (reference sequence). CDR3 residues: CASSIQGSTEAFF. CDR3 bases: TGTGCCAGTAGTATTCAGGGAAGCACTGAAGCTTTCTTT.

This chain uses TRBV3-1 (or the pseudogene TRBV3-2) with TRBJ1-4, with D uncertain. V lost 3 bases to trimming and J lost 8 bases, with 16 bases between them. This CDR3 comprises 15 residues. Looked up from germline, CDR1 is LGHDT and CDR2 is YNNKEL (reference sequence). Here the CDR3 DNA reads TGTGCCAGCAGCCAGACAAGGATGCCCTCCGAAAAACTGTTTTTT. This encodes CASSQTRMPSEKLFF.

The chain recombines TRBV11-2 with TRBJ2-1; 12 bases fit TRBD2. Germline CDR1 SGHAT, CDR2 FQNNGV. Germline trimming cut 5 bases from V and 8 bases from J; bases unmatched to any gene: 7. This CDR3 has 15 residues. The CDR3 reads CASSPSSGRAHEQFF. Here the CDR3 DNA reads TGTGCCAGCAGCCCATCTAGCGGGAGGGCCCATGAGCAGTTCTTC.

This clone was detected many times. The V call is TRBV6-5, the J call TRBJ2-7; 9 bases agree with TRBD1. The V gene end was trimmed by 0 bases and the J gene end by 0 bases; junction bases not matched to a gene: 3. There are 16 residues in the CDR3. From germline, CDR1 is MNHEY and CDR2 SVGAGI. This CDR3 is CASSYSPGQGSYEQYF. Written as DNA, the CDR3 is TGTGCCAGCAGTTACTCACCGGGACAGGGCTCCTACGAGCAGTACTTC.

This sequence joins TRBV5-4 and TRBJ2-1; D remains unclear. Trimming stripped 3 bases from V and 5 bases from J, with 15 bases between. Germline V gene lookup returns CDR1 SGHNT and CDR2 YYREEE (reference sequence). The CDR3 runs 15 residues. Here the CDR3 DNA reads TGTGCCAGCAGCTCTAAGATGACCTACGACAATGAGCAGTTCTTC. Amino acid sequence: CASSSKMTYDNEQFF.

The CDR3 reads CASSLKETGSLKGQYF. CDR3 nucleotide sequence: TGTGCCAGTAGTCTTAAGGAGACAGGATCTCTGAAAGGCCAGTACTTC. This sequence joins TRBV19 and TRBJ2-5, with D perhaps TRBD1 (6 bases). In germline, CDR1 is LNHDA, CDR2 SQIVND (reference sequence). V was shortened by 5 bases and J by 10 bases, with 26 bases between the two germline ends. The CDR3 runs to 16 residues.

This chain joins TRBV15 and TRBJ2-7; the match to TRBD1 covers 7 bases. CDR1 and CDR2 (germline): LNHNV, YYDKDF (reference sequence). Trimming removed 0 bases from V and 0 bases from J; junction bases left unmatched: 14. This CDR3 spans 19 amino acids. CDR3 protein: CATSRDLKKIQGPSYEQYF. The CDR3 region has the DNA TGTGCCACCAGCAGAGATCTTAAGAAAATACAGGGGCCCTCCTACGAGCAGTACTTC.

The rearrangement joins TRBV9 to TRBJ1-4, with TRBD1 matching over 7 bases. The J segment lost 8 bases and the V segment lost 4 bases, leaving 2 bases of the junction unmatched. From germline, CDR1 is SGDLS and CDR2 YYNGEE. The CDR3 runs 12 residues. Written as DNA, the CDR3 is TGTGCCAGCAGCCCAGGGGGGGAAAAACTGTTTTTT. Protein sequence: CASSPGGEKLFF.

This rearrangement joins TRBV19 to TRBJ2-6; possible D gene TRBD1, 6 bases. The length of the CDR3 is 20 residues. Germline CDR1 reads LNHDA; CDR2 reads SQIVND (reference sequence). Trimming left V 1 base short and J 0 bases short, with 19 bases between. Written as DNA, the CDR3 is TGTGCCAGTAGTATAGTTACCGGGACACGGATTCGCTCTGGGGCCAACGTCCTGACTTTC. Its translation is CASSIVTGTRIRSGANVLTF.

This rearrangement joins TRBV6-5 to TRBJ2-1; D is unresolved. This CDR3 has 12 residues. Germline V CDR1 and CDR2: MNHEY, SVGAGI. With 3 bases removed from V and 5 bases from J, the gap between germline ends came to 5 bases. The CDR3 reads CASSYTDNEQFF. The CDR3 bases are TGTGCCAGCAGTTATACAGACAATGAGCAGTTCTTC.

This chain connects TRBV13 to TRBJ2-7; TRBD2 agrees at 7 bases. This CDR3 region has 14 residues. J lost 3 bases, V lost 0 bases, and 2 bases had no gene match. Per germline, CDR1 PRHDT and CDR2 FYEKMQ (reference sequence). This CDR3 reads CASSLGGLIYEQYF. The CDR3 DNA is TGTGCCAGCAGCTTAGGGGGACTAATCTACGAGCAGTACTTC.

J is TRBJ1-2 and V is TRBV7-9; D is ambiguous. This CDR3 spans 19 amino acids. From germline, CDR1 is SEHNR and CDR2 FQNEAQ (reference sequence). The V end lost 3 bases, the J end lost 2 bases, and 25 bases lay between the germline ends. The CDR3 nucleotides are TGTGCCAGCAGCTTGTGGTGGTTGGTCGTAGACCGGCTCAACTATGGCTACACCTTC. Amino acid sequence: CASSLWWLVVDRLNYGYTF.

This rearrangement joins TRBV19 to TRBJ2-1; no clear D gene. CDR3 length equals 15 residues. Germline loops: CDR1 LNHDA, CDR2 SQIVND (reference sequence). Trimming took 1 base from V and 2 from J, leaving 9 bases between them. CDR3 DNA sequence: TGTGCCAGTAGTATAGGACTCTCGGCCTACAATGAGCAGTTCTTC. Protein sequence: CASSIGLSAYNEQFF.

This clone was detected only once. The rearrangement joins TRBV12-3 or TRBV12-4 to TRBJ2-1, with TRBD2 as a possible D gene (5 bases). The CDR3 has 13 amino acids. Trimming removed 7 bases at V and 10 bases at J, with 17 bases between. CDR3 region: CASTLGSGAEQFF. CDR3 DNA sequence: TGTGCCAGCACCCTAGGCAGCGGAGCCGAGCAGTTCTTC.

This chain links TRBV27 with TRBJ1-2; 9 bases map to TRBD1. The germline CDR1 and CDR2 sequences are MNHEY and SMNVEV (reference sequence). This CDR3 contains 15 residues. The trim removed 5 bases at V and 4 bases at J, leaving 8 bases unmatched. CDR3 DNA: TGTGCCAGCAGTCCGCATACAGGGGGCGGCTATGGCTACACCTTC. It specifies CASSPHTGGGYGYTF.

The V gene is TRBV6-2 or TRBV6-3, the J gene TRBJ1-3; maybe TRBD1 (6 bases). The V end was cut by 2 bases, the J end by 2 bases, with 13 bases between. Germline V gene data show CDR1 as MNHEY and CDR2 as SVGEGT. The CDR3 is made up of 16 amino acids. For the CDR3, the DNA is TGTGCCAGCAGTTACGGACAGACCGTTACTGGAAACACCATATATTTT. Translated, it gives CASSYGQTVTGNTIYF.

The V gene is TRBV24-1, the J gene TRBJ2-2; D gene ambiguous. The V gene lost 0 bases and the J gene lost 4 bases, with 5 bases spanning the gap. This CDR3 contains 14 residues. From germline, CDR1 is KGHDR and CDR2 SFDVKD. The CDR3 coding sequence is TGTGCCACCAGTGATTTGTCAGGCACCGGGGAGCTGTTTTTT. Amino acid sequence: CATSDLSGTGELFF.

The chain recombines TRBV2 with TRBJ2-1; D is unclear. Germline CDR1 and CDR2: SNHLY and FYNNEI. V shed 6 bases and J shed 4 bases, with 7 bases lying between them. CDR3 size: 12 residues. Here the CDR3 DNA reads TGTGCCAGCAGGGTGGGTTACAATGAGCAGTTCTTC. It encodes CASRVGYNEQFF.

The chain couples TRBV7-8 to TRBJ1-3; D might be TRBD1 (5 bases). Germline-derived CDR1 and CDR2 are SGHVS and FQNEAQ. Between the trimmed V and J ends, which lost 5 bases and 0 bases, there was a span of 11 bases. CDR3 length: 15 residues. The CDR3 protein is CASSNEGSSGNTIYF. The CDR3, as DNA: TGTGCCAGCAGCAACGAGGGGAGCTCTGGAAACACCATATATTTT.

V gene TRBV15 combines with J gene TRBJ1-5; tentatively, D is TRBD1 (6 bases). Germline CDR1 reads LNHNV; CDR2 reads YYDKDF (reference sequence). V was pared by 4 bases and J by 6 bases, with 16 bases between. This CDR3 has 15 amino acids. The CDR3 DNA sequence: TGTGCCACCAGCATGGGGGCAAGGGGTTTTCAGCCCCAGCATTTT. This encodes CATSMGARGFQPQHF. Drawing the rest from reference TRBV15 and TRBJ1-5, the complete variable domain is DAMVIQNPRYQVTQFGKPVTLSCSQTLNHNVMYWYQQKSSQAPKLLFHYYDKDFNNEADTPDNFQSRRPNTSFCFLDIRSPGLGDTAMYLCATSMGARGFQPQHFGDGTRLSIL.

The V call is TRBV5-1, the J call TRBJ2-3; 10 bases line up with TRBD2. Germline values: CDR1 SGHRS, CDR2 YFSETQ. V was clipped by 4 bases and J by 1 base; unmatched bases: 0. The CDR3 spans 14 residues. The CDR3 coding sequence is TGCGCCAGCAGCGGACTAGCGGGCACAGATACGCAGTATTTT. Its translation is CASSGLAGTDTQYF.

The J gene is TRBJ2-5, the V gene TRBV19, with TRBD1 identical over 8 bases. The CDR3 is made up of 15 amino acids. Per germline, CDR1 LNHDA and CDR2 SQIVND (reference sequence). The J segment lost 4 bases and the V segment lost 5 bases, leaving 9 bases of the junction unmatched. The CDR3 region has the DNA TGTGCCAGTAGTTCCTGGACAGGGAGGAGAGAGACCCAGTACTTC. Translating it yields CASSSWTGRRETQYF.

The V call is TRBV5-1, the J call TRBJ1-2, with D tentatively TRBD1 (5 bases). V shed 3 bases and J shed 8 bases, with 17 bases lying between them. Germline-derived CDR1 and CDR2 are SGHRS and YFSETQ. This CDR3 region has 14 residues. The CDR3 DNA is TGCGCCAGCAGCTCCTTATCGGGGGAATCAGGCTACACCTTC. This codes for CASSSLSGESGYTF.

The genes are TRBV6-5 and TRBJ2-7; 10 bases map to TRBD1. Per germline, CDR1 MNHEY and CDR2 SVGAGI. V dropped 6 bases and J dropped 3; count of bases not matched to a gene: 5. The CDR3 sequence is 14 residues long. Here the CDR3 DNA reads TGTGCCAGCAGAACCGGGACAGGGGACTACGAGCAGTACTTC. It encodes CASRTGTGDYEQYF.

V and J are TRBV2 and TRBJ1-4; 9 bases fit TRBD1. Germline lookup yields CDR1 SNHLY and CDR2 FYNNEI. Trimming took 4 bases from V and 8 from J; bases not matched to a gene: 5. The CDR3 has 14 amino acids. In DNA form, the CDR3 reads TGTGCCAGCAGTGCCGGGACAGGGAAAGAAAAACTGTTTTTT. This gives the protein CASSAGTGKEKLFF.

V gene TRBV21-1 combines with J gene TRBJ2-2. TRBV21-1 is shown as a pseudogene. The CDR3 has 14 amino acids. This CDR3 is CASSKNPNTGELFF. The CDR3 DNA is TGTGCCAGCAGCAAAAACCCGAACACCGGGGAGCTGTTTTTT.

The V gene is TRBV2, the J gene TRBJ1-5, with D unresolved. Between the trimmed V and J ends, which lost 6 bases and 4 bases, there was a span of 25 bases. This CDR3 is 18 amino acids long. CDR1 is SNHLY, CDR2 FYNNEI, per germline. The CDR3 sequence: CASSRIDRKTLHNQPQHF. DNA for the CDR3: TGTGCCAGCAGCCGAATCGACCGGAAGACCCTACATAATCAGCCCCAGCATTTT.